The clone carrying this TCR beta chain has more than one count but fewer than ten. Sequence at one end of the junction differs from germline and may be a read error. The data are from a study of blood T cells in healthy people across ages. The CDR3 is 14 residues long. Each sample had at least 6 million PBMCs isolated. No fewer than 5.5 micrograms of total RNA were isolated from every sample. Through a sample-barcoded 5' primer and a J-beta primer mix, a second PCR was run for roughly 6 to 12 cycles. Tags on each cDNA molecule came from a template-switch adaptor with 12 random nucleotides. Per sample, CDR3-containing paired-end reads numbered at least 2.5 million. MiXCR, run by TCRdb on the 5' RACE reads, gives a single entry per CDR3 protein. The sample yields 1,500,000 or so distinct CDR3 sequences, 40% to 45% seen once.

Input material: blood. The chain uses TRBV12-3 or TRBV12-4 and TRBJ2-4; a weak D match, TRBD1 (6 bases). The sequence was obtained from a woman younger than 30 in good health. The CDR3 region is CASSLQGKGNTQYF. DNA of the CDR3: TGTGCCAGCAGCTTACAGGGCAAGGGGAACACTCAGTACTTC.